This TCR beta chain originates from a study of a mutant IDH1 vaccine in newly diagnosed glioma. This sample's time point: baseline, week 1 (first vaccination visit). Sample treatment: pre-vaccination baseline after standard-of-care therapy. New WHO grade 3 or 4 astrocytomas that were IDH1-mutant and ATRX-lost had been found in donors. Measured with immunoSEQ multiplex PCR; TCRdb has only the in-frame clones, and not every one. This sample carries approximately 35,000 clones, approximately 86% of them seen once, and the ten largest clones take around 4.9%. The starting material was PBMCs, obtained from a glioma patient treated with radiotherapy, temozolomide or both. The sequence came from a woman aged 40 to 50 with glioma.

The CDR3 DNA is TGTGCCAGCAACCCCATCAAAGCGGGAGGGAACGACGAGCAGTACTTC. Protein sequence: CASNPIKAGGNDEQYF. This chain connects TRBV27 to TRBJ2-7; TRBD2 aligns across 10 bases. Trimming removed 7 bases from V and 5 bases from J; junction bases left unmatched: 14. CDR1 is MNHEY and CDR2 is SMNVEV in the germline V gene (reference sequence). The CDR3 is 16 amino acids.